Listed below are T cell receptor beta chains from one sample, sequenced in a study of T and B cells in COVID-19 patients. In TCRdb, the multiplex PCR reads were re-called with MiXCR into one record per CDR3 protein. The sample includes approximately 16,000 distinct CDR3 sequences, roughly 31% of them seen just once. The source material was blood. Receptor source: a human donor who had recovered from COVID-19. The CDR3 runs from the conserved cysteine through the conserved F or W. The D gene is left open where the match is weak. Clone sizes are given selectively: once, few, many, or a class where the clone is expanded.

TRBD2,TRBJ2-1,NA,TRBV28,TGTGCCAGCAGCCGGCCTAGCGGGAGCGATGAGCAGTTCTTC,CASSRPSGSDEQFF
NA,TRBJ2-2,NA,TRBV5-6,TGCGCCAGCAGCCCGACAGGTTTTGCCGGGGAGCTGTTTTTT,CASSPTGFAGELFF
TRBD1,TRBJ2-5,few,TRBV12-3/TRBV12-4,TGTGCCAGCAGTGAAGCGCGACCCGATATAGACAGGGTGAGGGAGACCCAGTACTTC,CASSEARPDIDRVRETQYF
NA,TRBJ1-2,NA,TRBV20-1,TGCAGTGCTAGAGATCCCCTAGCCAGCTATGGCTACACCTTC,CSARDPLASYGYTF
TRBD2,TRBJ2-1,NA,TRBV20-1,TGCAGTGCTGGACTAGCGCTTAACAATGAGCAGTTCTTC,CSAGLALNNEQFF
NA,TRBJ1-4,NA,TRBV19,TGTGCCAGTATGAGGGGGGGCTCGGCTAATGAAAAACTGTTTTTT,CASMRGGSANEKLFF
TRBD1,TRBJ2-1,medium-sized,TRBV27,TGTGCCAGCAGTAACAGGGGAGTCAATGAGCAGTTCTTC,CASSNRGVNEQFF
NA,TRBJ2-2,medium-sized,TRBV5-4,TGTGCCAGCAGCTTACGGACTGGGAACACCGGGGAGCTGTTTTTT,CASSLRTGNTGELFF
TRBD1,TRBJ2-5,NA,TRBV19,TGTGCCAGTAGTAAGGGACAGTTCAGTCAAGAGACCCAGTACTTC,CASSKGQFSQETQYF
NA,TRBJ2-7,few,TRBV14,TGTGCCAGCAGCCAAGGCAGGGGGGAAGAGCAGTACTTC,CASSQGRGEEQYF
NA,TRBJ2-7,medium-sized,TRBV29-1,TGCAGCGTTGTGTTCTCCTACGAGCAGTACTTC,CSVVFSYEQYF
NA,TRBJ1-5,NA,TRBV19,TGTGCCAGTAGTACCCTAAGACAGGTTAGCAATCAGCCCCAGCATTTT,CASSTLRQVSNQPQHF
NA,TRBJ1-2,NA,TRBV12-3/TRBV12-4,TGTGCCGCCGTGGGGGCAGGGAACTATGGCTACACCTTC,CAAVGAGNYGYTF
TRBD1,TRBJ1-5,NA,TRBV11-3,TGTGCCAGCAGCCCAATGGGACAGGCTCTCAATCAGCCCCAGCATTTT,CASSPMGQALNQPQHF
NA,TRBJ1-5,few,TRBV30,TGTGCCTGGAGTCCCCTGGGCCAGGGGTTCCAGCCCCAGCATTTT,CAWSPLGQGFQPQHF
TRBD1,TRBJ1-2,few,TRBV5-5,TGTGCCAGCAGCCCTATTATGGACAGGGATTCAGATGGCTACACCTTC,CASSPIMDRDSDGYTF
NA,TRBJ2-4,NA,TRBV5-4,TGTGCCAGCAGCAATCAAGGCAACATTCAGTACTTC,CASSNQGNIQYF
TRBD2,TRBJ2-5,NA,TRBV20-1,TGCAGTGCTAGTCTAGCGGAAGACTACATGCAAGAGACCCAGTACTTC,CSASLAEDYMQETQYF
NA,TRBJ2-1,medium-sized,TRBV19,TGTGCCAGTACCCCGGGGGCTAACAATGAGCAGTTCTTC,CASTPGANNEQFF
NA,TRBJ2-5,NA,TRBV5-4,TGTGCCAGCAGCCTGCCGGGCGATCTTCAAGAGACCCAGAACTTC,CASSLPGDLQETQNF
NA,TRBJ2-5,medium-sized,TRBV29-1,TGCAGCGTTGTACCCGACGGGACCCAGTACTTC,CSVVPDGTQYF
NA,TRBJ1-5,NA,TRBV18,TGTGCCAGCTCACCAGGGTTGGGGGGTCAGCCCCAGCATTTT,CASSPGLGGQPQHF
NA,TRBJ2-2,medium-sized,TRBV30,TGTGCCTGGAGTGTAGTTGGCGGGGAGCTGTTTTTT,CAWSVVGGELFF
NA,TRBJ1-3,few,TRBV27,TGTGCCAGCAGTTTAAACAGAACATTCTCTGGAAACACCATATATTTT,CASSLNRTFSGNTIYF
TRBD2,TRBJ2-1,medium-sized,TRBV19,TGTGCCAGCCAGGGACTAAGCTCCTACAATGAGCAGTTCTTC,CASQGLSSYNEQFF
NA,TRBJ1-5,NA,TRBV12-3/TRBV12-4,TGTGCCAGCAGTTTAGACAGAACACGTCAGCCCCAGCATTTT,CASSLDRTRQPQHF
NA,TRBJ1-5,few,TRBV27,TGTGCCAGCAGTCCGGGGACAAATCAGCCCCAGCATTTT,CASSPGTNQPQHF
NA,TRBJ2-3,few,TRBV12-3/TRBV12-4,TGTGCCAGCACCCGGGACGGGGACCTCACAGATACGCAGTATTTT,CASTRDGDLTDTQYF
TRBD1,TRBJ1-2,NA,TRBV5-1,TGCGCCAGCAGCTGGGACAGGGTTAGCGATGGCTACACCTTC,CASSWDRVSDGYTF
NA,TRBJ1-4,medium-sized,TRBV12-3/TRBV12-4,TGTGCCAGCAGTTTGCCTAGGGCTGAAAAACTGTTTTTT,CASSLPRAEKLFF
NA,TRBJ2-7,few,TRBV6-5,TGTGCCAGCAGTTACGACAGCTCCTATTTCTACGAGCAGTACTTC,CASSYDSSYFYEQYF
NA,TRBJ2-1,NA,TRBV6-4,TGTGCCAGCAGTGAAGAGGGGACGGTCGGCGAGCAGTTCTTC,CASSEEGTVGEQFF
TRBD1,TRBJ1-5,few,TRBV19,TGTGCCAGTAGTCCCGGGACAGGGTTTAGACAGCCCCAGCATTTT,CASSPGTGFRQPQHF
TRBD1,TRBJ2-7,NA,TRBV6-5,TGTGCCAGCAGTCACGCCAGACAGGGTATCAACGAGCAGTACTTC,CASSHARQGINEQYF
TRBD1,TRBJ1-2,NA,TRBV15,TGTGCCACCAGCAGAGAGGGGGGACAGGGGGTTAGTGGCTACACCTTC,CATSREGGQGVSGYTF
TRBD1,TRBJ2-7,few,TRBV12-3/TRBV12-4,TGTGCCAGCAGTCTCCGGGCCGGGACAGGGGGTGGGGCGGTCGAGCAGTACTTC,CASSLRAGTGGGAVEQYF
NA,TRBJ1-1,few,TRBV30,TGTGCCTGGAGTTTAGGATCCGGACATACTGAAGCTTTCTTT,CAWSLGSGHTEAFF
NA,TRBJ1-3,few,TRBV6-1,TGTGCCAGCAGTTACTCTGGAAACACCATATATTTT,CASSYSGNTIYF
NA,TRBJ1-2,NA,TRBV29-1,TGCAGCGCCAGGGGAGGGGGCTATGGCTACACCTTC,CSARGGGYGYTF
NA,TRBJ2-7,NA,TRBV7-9,TGTGCCAGCAGCTTCTCCCAATACGAGCAGTACTTC,CASSFSQYEQYF
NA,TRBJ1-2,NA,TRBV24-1,TGTGCCACCAGTGATAAAGACTGGAGGGGCTACACCTTC,CATSDKDWRGYTF
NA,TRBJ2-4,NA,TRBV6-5,TGTGCCAGCAGCCTCCTTTCAGCCAAAAACATTCAGTACTTC,CASSLLSAKNIQYF
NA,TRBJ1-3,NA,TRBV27,TGTGCCAGCAGTCTAACTATCGGAAACACCATATATTTT,CASSLTIGNTIYF
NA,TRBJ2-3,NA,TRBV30,TGTGCCTGGAGTGTGGGAGCAGATACGCAGTATTTT,CAWSVGADTQYF
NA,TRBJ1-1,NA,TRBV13,TGTGCCAGCAGCTTAACGCACACTGAAGCTTTCTTT,CASSLTHTEAFF
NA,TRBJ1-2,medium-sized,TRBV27,TGTGCCAGCAGATCCTCCACACCACCCTATGGCTACACCTTC,CASRSSTPPYGYTF
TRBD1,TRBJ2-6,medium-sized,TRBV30,TGTGCCTGGAGTAGGCCTCCCCCGGGACAGGGTGCTGGGGCCAACGTCCTGACTTTC,CAWSRPPPGQGAGANVLTF